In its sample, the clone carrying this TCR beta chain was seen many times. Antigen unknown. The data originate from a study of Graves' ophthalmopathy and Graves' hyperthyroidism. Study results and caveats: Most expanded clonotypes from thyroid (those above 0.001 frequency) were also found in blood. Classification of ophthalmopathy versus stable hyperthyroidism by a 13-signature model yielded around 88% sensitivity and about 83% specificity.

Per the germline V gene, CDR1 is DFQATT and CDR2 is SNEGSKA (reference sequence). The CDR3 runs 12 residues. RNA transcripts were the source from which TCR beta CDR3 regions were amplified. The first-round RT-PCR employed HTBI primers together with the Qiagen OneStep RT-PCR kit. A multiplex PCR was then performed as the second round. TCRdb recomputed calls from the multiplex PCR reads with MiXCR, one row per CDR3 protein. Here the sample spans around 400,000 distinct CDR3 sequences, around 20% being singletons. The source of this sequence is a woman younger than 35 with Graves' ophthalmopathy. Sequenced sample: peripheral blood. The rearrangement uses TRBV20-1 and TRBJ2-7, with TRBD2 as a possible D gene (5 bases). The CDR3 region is CRVAGGSYEQYF. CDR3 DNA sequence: TGCAGAGTCGCAGGAGGCTCCTACGAGCAGTACTTC.